These T cell receptor beta chains were read from a single sample in a study of cytomegalovirus exposure and HLA in healthy donors. Data came from immunoSEQ multiplex PCR; TCRdb stores just in-frame clones and leaves some out. Counted here are roughly 150,000 clones, approximately 81% occurring once; the ten biggest clones make up over 2%. The sequencing input was PBMCs. These receptors were obtained from a man aged 25-45 years in good health and CMV-seropositive. Both conserved end residues are part of each CDR3. The D gene is left open where the match is weak.

V,J,D,DNA,CDR3
TRBV2,TRBJ2-1,.,TGTGCCAGCAGATGGGGGGAACGGGATGAGCAGTTCTTC,CASRWGERDEQFF
TRBV2,TRBJ1-1,.,TGTGCCAGCAGTGAACGAACCGCGGCCACTGAAGCTTTCTTT,CASSERTAATEAFF
TRBV5-5,TRBJ1-1,.,TGTGCCAGCAGCTTGGGGTATATTAGCCCTGGCACTGAAGCTTTCTTT,CASSLGYISPGTEAFF
TRBV19,TRBJ1-2,.,TGTGCCAGTAGTTCCGACAGGACGAGGGGAGGCTACACCTTC,CASSSDRTRGGYTF
TRBV5-1,TRBJ1-5,.,TGCGCTTGTTTGGGGAGGGGAAGCAATCAGCCCCAGCATTTT,CACLGRGSNQPQHF
TRBV11-2,TRBJ2-3,.,TGTGCCAGCAGTTTCCCCCATAGCCACACAGATACGCAGTATTTT,CASSFPHSHTDTQYF
TRBV29-1,TRBJ2-5,TRBD1,TGCAGCGTTGTGAGGACAGGGTGGTCCCAAGAGACCCAGTACTTC,CSVVRTGWSQETQYF
TRBV5-1,TRBJ2-3,TRBD1,TGCGCCAGCAGCCCCCGACAGGGGGTGACGCAGTATTTT,CASSPRQGVTQYF
TRBV11-3,TRBJ2-3,TRBD2,TGTGCCAGCAGCTTTACGGGAGGGCTCGGCACAGATACGCAGTATTTT,CASSFTGGLGTDTQYF
TRBV9,TRBJ2-1,TRBD2,TGTGCCAGCAGCGTAAGCGGGAGTCGCTACAATGAGCAGTTCTTC,CASSVSGSRYNEQFF
TRBV27,TRBJ1-1,.,TGTGCCAGCAGCCGGCCCGGGCGGAGGGCTTTCTTT,CASSRPGRRAFF
TRBV5-1,TRBJ1-1,TRBD1,TGCGCCAGCAGGAGGTCAGGGGGCTCGGAAAACTCTGAAGCTTTCTTT,CASRRSGGSENSEAFF
TRBV7-3,TRBJ2-2,.,TGTGCCAGCAGCTTAAAGAACCCAGGGTCTTCCGGGGAGCTGTTTTTT,CASSLKNPGSSGELFF
TRBV10-3,TRBJ1-5,.,TGTGCCGTCAGTGAGTCAGGACACAGCAATCAGCCCCAGCATTTT,CAVSESGHSNQPQHF
TRBV9,TRBJ1-2,.,TGTGCCAGCACTCCTCAGGACAGTCGATACGATGGCTACACCTTC,CASTPQDSRYDGYTF
TRBV29-1,TRBJ2-5,.,TGCAGCGCCGCCCCGGGGGTGGAGACCCAGTACTTC,CSAAPGVETQYF
TRBV2,TRBJ1-2,.,TGTGCGGGGGGGGGCGACTATGGCTACACCTTC,CAGGGDYGYTF
TRBV19,TRBJ2-1,TRBD2,TGTGCCAGTGGGCAGCTAGCGGCTTACAATGAGCAGTTCTTC,CASGQLAAYNEQFF
TRBV27,TRBJ2-3,TRBD2,TGTGCCAGCAGTTTATGGATAGCGGGAGGGACAGATACGCAGTATTTT,CASSLWIAGGTDTQYF
TRBV5-1,TRBJ2-3,.,TGCGCCAGCAGCTACGACAGCACTAGCACAGATACGCAGTATTTT,CASSYDSTSTDTQYF
TRBV18,TRBJ2-1,TRBD2,TGTGCCAGCTCACCACATCAGCGGGAGAATGAGCAGTTCTTC,CASSPHQRENEQFF